This entry lists 23 T cell receptor beta chains sequenced from one sample in a study of cytomegalovirus exposure and HLA in healthy donors. Primers for the PCR totalled 60 Vbeta and 13 Jbeta. Method: immunoSEQ multiplex PCR; TCRdb's copy keeps in-frame clones and lacks some. The data hold some 120,000 clones, with roughly 82% observed a single time. The sequenced sample consisted of PBMCs. These receptors were obtained from a man aged 18-30 years in good health and CMV-seropositive.

The CDR3 DNA reads TGTGCCAGCAGCAAAGATATCAGGGACATTCAGTACTTC. This gives the protein CASSKDIRDIQYF. The gene calls are TRBV21-1 and TRBJ2-4; the table's D call TRBD1 went unverified against the DNA. TRBV21-1 is listed as a pseudogene. The CDR3 has 13 amino acids.

The genes are TRBV20-1 and TRBJ1-1, with a weak D call TRBD1 (6 bases). This CDR3 has 11 amino acids. Trimming left V 5 bases short and J 4 bases short, with 8 bases between. Germline CDR1 is DFQATT and CDR2 is SNEGSKA (reference sequence). CDR3 sequence (DNA): TGCAGTGCTGACAGGATCACTGAAGCTTTCTTT. As protein: CSADRITEAFF.

CDR3: CASSRQMMNTEAFF. CDR3 nucleotides: TGTGCCAGCAGCCGACAGATGATGAACACTGAAGCTTTCTTT. The J gene is TRBJ1-1, the V gene TRBV6-5; TRBD1 is a possible D gene (5 bases). Trimming took off 6 bases at V and 0 bases at J, with 11 bases between the two ends. Germline CDR1 and CDR2: MNHEY and SVGAGI. CDR3 length: 14 residues.

The chain links TRBV6-1 to TRBJ2-6, with D unresolved. Germline V gene data show CDR1 as MNHNS and CDR2 as SASEGT. The V and J ends lost 2 bases and 1 base respectively, with 3 bases between them. This CDR3 is 14 amino acids long. As DNA, the CDR3 is TGTGCCAGCAGTGAACTATCTGGGGCCAACGTCCTGACTTTC. It is translated as CASSELSGANVLTF.

CDR3 in amino acids: CSVRDGELFF. CDR3 DNA: TGCAGCGTCCGGGACGGGGAGCTGTTTTTT. J is TRBJ2-2 and V is TRBV29-1; a possible D gene is TRBD2 (5 bases). V was shortened by 6 bases and J by 7 bases, with 6 bases between the two germline ends. The CDR3 extends over 10 amino acids. The germline CDR1 and CDR2 sequences are SQVTM and ANQGSEA.

V and J are TRBV7-9 and TRBJ1-1; the D is unclear. V lost 3 bases and J 1 base, leaving 18 bases between the germline ends. The CDR3 runs to 17 residues. From germline, CDR1 is SEHNR and CDR2 FQNEAQ (reference sequence). The CDR3 DNA reads TGTGCCAGCAGCTTTCCGACTCAACTTGTTTCGAACACTGAAGCTTTCTTT. Protein product: CASSFPTQLVSNTEAFF.

With respect to this clone: The conserved phenylalanine or tryptophan is not found at the CDR3 terminus, so this likely reflects a read error. The chain combines TRBV7-8 with TRBJ1-1; D not certain. The CDR3 covers 14 residues. From germline, CDR1 is SGHVS and CDR2 FQNEAQ. The germline V and J ends were trimmed by 3 bases and 7 bases, with 15 bases remaining between them. The CDR3 is CASSFERARLEAFS. The CDR3 DNA sequence: TGTGCCAGCAGCTTTGAGAGGGCCCGTCTTGAAGCTTTCTCT.

The chain links TRBV5-6 to TRBJ2-2, with D maybe TRBD1 (5 bases). Germline CDR1 is SGHDT and CDR2 is YYEEEE. The ends were cut back, 1 base at V and 7 bases at J, with 17 bases in the middle. The CDR3 loop spans 16 amino acids. CDR3 DNA: TGTGCCAGCAGCTTGCAGGGTCCCCTATTGGGCGGGGAGCTGTTTTTT. It codes for CASSLQGPLLGGELFF.

This clone was seen more than once but under ten times. V usage is TRBV28 and J usage is TRBJ1-1; D remains unclear. This CDR3 spans 12 amino acids. Per the germline V gene, CDR1 is MDHEN and CDR2 is SYDVKM. Trimming took 3 bases from V and 5 from J, leaving 7 bases between them. CDR3 residues: CASSFAGTEAFF. The CDR3 DNA follows: TGTGCCAGCAGTTTCGCGGGGACTGAAGCTTTCTTT.

This chain uses TRBV6-1 with TRBJ2-3, with D tentatively TRBD1 (7 bases). From germline, CDR1 is MNHNS and CDR2 SASEGT. Trimming took 11 bases from V and 2 from J, leaving 14 bases between them. The CDR3 extends over 13 amino acids. The CDR3: CAGRTGTTDTQYF. In nucleotides, the CDR3 is TGTGCCGGGAGGACAGGAACCACAGATACGCAGTATTTT.

This chain connects TRBV4-1 to TRBJ2-7; 7 bases agree with TRBD2. Germline CDR1 MGHRA, CDR2 YSYEKL. V gave up 3 bases and J gave up 0 bases; unmatched junction bases: 8. This CDR3 is built from 16 residues. This chain's CDR3 is CASSHQLARHSYEQYF. The CDR3 DNA follows: TGCGCCAGCAGCCATCAACTAGCGAGACACTCCTACGAGCAGTACTTC.

The chain couples TRBV5-1 to TRBJ2-1; TRBD2 aligns across 9 bases. The ends lost 0 bases at V and 8 bases at J; junction bases unmatched: 9. The CDR3 consists of 16 residues. Germline assignment: CDR1 SGHRS and CDR2 YFSETQ. The DNA of the CDR3 is TGCGCCAGCAGCTTGGTCTCGGCGGGAGGGCCGGATGAGCAGTTCTTC. Translated: CASSLVSAGGPDEQFF. The complete variable domain, with remaining parts taken from reference TRBV5-1 and TRBJ2-1, reads KAGVTQTPRYLIKTRGQQVTLSCSPISGHRSVSWYQQTPGQGLQFLFEYFSETQRNKGNFPGRFSGRQFSNSRSEMNVSTLELGDSALYLCASSLVSAGGPDEQFFGPGTRLTVL.

The chain has TRBV5-1 and TRBJ2-1; weak D call: TRBD2 (5 bases). The CDR3 length is 14 residues. Trimming pared 6 bases from V and 9 bases from J, leaving 19 bases between. Germline loops: CDR1 SGHRS, CDR2 YFSETQ. In DNA form, the CDR3 reads TGCGCCAGCAAGGACCTAGCTCCTGAAGGTGAGCAGTTCTTC. Translating gives CASKDLAPEGEQFF.

The gene calls are TRBV5-6 and TRBJ1-1; TRBD1 might be the D (5 bases). Deletions cut 0 bases from V and 5 bases from J, with 20 bases between. The length of the CDR3 is 17 residues. Germline CDR1 is SGHDT and CDR2 is YYEEEE. The CDR3 nucleotides are TGTGCCAGCAGCTTGGGACATAGAGGCAGGGCCTTAACTGAAGCTTTCTTT. Its protein product is CASSLGHRGRALTEAFF.

This chain uses TRBV15 with TRBJ1-6; 9 bases match TRBD1. CDR3 length: 16 amino acids. V was clipped by 0 bases and J by 8 bases; unmatched bases: 5. Germline V gives CDR1 LNHNV, CDR2 YYDKDF (reference sequence). The CDR3, as DNA: TGTGCCACCAGCAGAGATGGGGGACAGGGTTATTCACCCCTCCACTTT. Protein sequence: CATSRDGGQGYSPLHF.

This clone occurred once. The chain recombines TRBV29-1 with TRBJ2-2; D possibly corresponds to TRBD1 (6 bases). Per germline, CDR1 SQVTM and CDR2 ANQGSEA. The V end lost 1 base, the J end lost 0 bases, and 12 bases lay between the germline ends. The CDR3 loop spans 16 amino acids. Here the CDR3 reads CSVEGGTLTNTGELFF. The CDR3 DNA reads as TGCAGCGTTGAAGGTGGGACACTTACGAACACCGGGGAGCTGTTTTTT.

The chain recombines TRBV10-3 with TRBJ1-2; the D is unclear. Trimming removed 0 bases at V and 1 base at J, with 6 bases between. The CDR3 is 14 residues long. Germline CDR1 ENHRY, CDR2 SYGVKD. The CDR3 loop is CAISESAGNYGYTF. In nucleotides, the CDR3 is TGTGCCATCAGTGAGTCCGCAGGTAACTATGGCTACACCTTC.

The V and J genes are TRBV6-5 and TRBJ2-7; 7 nucleotides match TRBD1. This CDR3 region has 15 residues. Germline values: CDR1 MNHEY, CDR2 SVGAGI. V lost 7 bases to trimming and J lost 4 bases; unmatched junction nucleotides: 13. The CDR3 protein is CASKPNRGQTYEQYF. Here the CDR3 DNA reads TGTGCCAGCAAACCTAACAGGGGACAGACTTACGAGCAGTACTTC.

This chain connects TRBV4-1 to TRBJ2-7; D might be TRBD1 (5 bases). CDR1 is MGHRA, CDR2 YSYEKL, per germline. Trimming cost V 4 bases and J 0 bases, with 19 bases left between them. The CDR3 has 17 amino acids. The CDR3 reads CASSPHHPAGNSYEQYF. The CDR3 coding sequence is TGCGCCAGCAGCCCGCATCACCCGGCAGGGAACTCCTACGAGCAGTACTTC.

The CDR3 DNA reads TGTGCCAGCAGACTGACAGGGGGCGCAGGTCAGCCCCAGCATTTT. This encodes CASRLTGGAGQPQHF. V and J are TRBV27 and TRBJ1-5, with 10 nucleotides matching TRBD1. V gave up 6 bases and J gave up 6 bases; unmatched junction bases: 8. The germline gives CDR1 MNHEY, CDR2 SMNVEV (reference sequence). The CDR3 runs 15 residues.

DNA of the CDR3: TGTGCCAGCAGCGGACGGGACAGTTCAGCAGATACGCAGTATTTT. It is translated as CASSGRDSSADTQYF. The V and J genes are TRBV7-9 and TRBJ2-3, with 7 nucleotides matching TRBD1. The germline V gene has CDR1 SEHNR and CDR2 FQNEAQ (reference sequence). V lost 5 bases and J lost 4; bases outside the gene matches: 9. The CDR3 has 15 residues.

J is TRBJ2-5 and V is TRBV5-1, with TRBD2 matching over 11 bases. There are 16 residues in the CDR3. Per germline, CDR1 SGHRS and CDR2 YFSETQ. The junction had 6 bases not matched to a gene; V was cut back by 4 bases and J by 1 base. CDR3 protein: CASSPRLAGIQETQYF. CDR3 in DNA: TGCGCCAGCAGCCCCCGACTAGCGGGGATCCAAGAGACCCAGTACTTC.

The chain is built from TRBV28 and TRBJ1-2; 9 nucleotides align to TRBD1. J lost 3 bases, V lost 6 bases, and 5 bases had no gene match. The CDR3 has 14 amino acids. The V gene's germline CDR1 is MDHEN and CDR2 SYDVKM. The CDR3 DNA sequence: TGTGCCAGCAGCCCGGACAGGGGAGACTATGGCTACACCTTC. Translating gives CASSPDRGDYGYTF.